This T cell receptor beta chain came from a study of PD-1 and CTLA-4 blockade in melanoma. Clones were read by immunoSEQ multiplex PCR, and TCRdb kept only the in-frame ones, dropping some. The profile covers 25,000 to 30,000 clones, with about 89% appearing a single time and 7.5% to 10% taken by the ten largest. The sequenced sample was CD8+ T cells from peripheral blood, obtained before anti-PD-1 treatment. This clonotype originated in a human donor with melanoma.

CDR3 residues: CASSLWQSNYGYTF. For the CDR3, the DNA is TGTGCCAGCAGCCTTTGGCAATCTAACTATGGCTACACCTTC. The chain employs TRBV5-8 and TRBJ1-2; D gene uncertain. Between the trimmed V and J ends, which lost 4 bases and 0 bases, there was a span of 10 bases. Germline CDR1 reads SGHTS; CDR2 reads YDEGEE. The CDR3 is 14 amino acids.